These 10 T cell receptor beta chains were sequenced from one sample in a study of identical twins. One entry per CDR3 protein results from TCRdb running MiXCR on the 5' RACE reads. Seen here are over 15,000 distinct CDR3 sequences, 69% observed once, and the top ten hold 5% to 7%. Material: memory (CD45RO+) T cells sorted from blood. All receptors come from a woman between 18 and 30 years old in good health. This table probably holds off-target reads from a library built for another chain.

The chain combines TRBV20-1 with TRBJ2-1; 9 bases map to TRBD2. Unmatched junction bases numbered 7, after V lost 1 base and J lost 3 bases. This CDR3 contains 16 residues. Germline V lookup: CDR1 DFQATT, CDR2 SNEGSKA (reference sequence). The CDR3 DNA follows: TGCAGTGCTAGAGGGAATATAGCGGGAGACTACAATGAGCAGTTCTTC. Translated: CSARGNIAGDYNEQFF.

This chain joins TRBV7-3 and TRBJ2-1, with 10 bases that match TRBD2. CDR3 size: 15 residues. J gave up 5 bases and V 5 bases, and 6 bases lay outside the gene matches. Germline values: CDR1 SGHTA, CDR2 FQGTGA. The CDR3 is CASSRTSGSHNEQFF. The CDR3 nucleotides read TGTGCCAGCAGCCGGACTAGCGGAAGTCACAATGAGCAGTTCTTC. Full variable domain (missing parts from reference TRBV7-3 and TRBJ2-1): GAGVSQTPSNKVTEKGKYVELRCDPISGHTALYWYRQSLGQGPEFLIYFQGTGAADDSGLPNDRFFAVRPEGSVSTLKIQRTERGDSAVYLCASSRTSGSHNEQFFGPGTRLTVL.

The V gene is TRBV10-3, the J gene TRBJ2-2, with D unresolved. V was shortened by 10 bases and J by 7 bases, with 16 bases between the two germline ends. The CDR3 is 13 residues long. Germline loops: CDR1 ENHRY, CDR2 SYGVKD. The CDR3 sequence is CASGTSSSGELFF. The CDR3 nucleotides are TGTGCCAGTGGTACCTCCTCGAGCGGGGAGCTGTTTTTT.

The V gene is TRBV9, the J gene TRBJ2-7; 10 nucleotides line up with TRBD2. CDR3 length: 15 amino acids. Germline V gene lookup returns CDR1 SGDLS and CDR2 YYNGEE. V was clipped by 4 bases and J by 7 bases; unmatched bases: 11. DNA for the CDR3: TGTGCCAGCAGCCCTAGGACTAGCGGAGGGGGGGAGCAGTACTTC. Amino acid sequence: CASSPRTSGGGEQYF. Supplemented by reference TRBV9 and TRBJ2-7, the full variable domain reads DSGVTQTPKHLITATGQRVTLRCSPRSGDLSVYWYQQSLDQGLQFLIQYYNGEERAKGNILERFSAQQFPDLHSELNLSSLELGDSALYFCASSPRTSGGGEQYFGPGTRLTVT.

In this sample, this clonotype turned up a few times. V and J are TRBV29-1 and TRBJ2-5, with 9 bases lining up with TRBD1. Germline lookup yields CDR1 SQVTM and CDR2 ANQGSEA. The junction had 4 bases not matched to a gene; V was cut back by 7 bases and J by 4 bases. This CDR3 has 12 amino acids. The CDR3 loop reads CSGYRGRETQYF. CDR3 sequence (DNA): TGCAGCGGATACAGGGGGCGAGAGACCCAGTACTTC.

The rearrangement joins TRBV6-2 or TRBV6-3 to TRBJ2-3; 8 bases are a match to TRBD1. The germline CDR1 and CDR2 sequences are MNHEY and SVGEGT. J gave up 7 bases and V 6 bases, and 15 bases lay outside the gene matches. CDR3 length: 16 amino acids. For the CDR3, the DNA is TGTGCCAGCAGCCGACCCCACAGGGGGACGGGGTATACGCAGTATTTT. This translates into CASSRPHRGTGYTQYF.

The genes are TRBV19 and TRBJ2-1; TRBD1 aligns across 10 bases. Germline V lookup: CDR1 LNHDA, CDR2 SQIVND (reference sequence). The CDR3 is made up of 16 amino acids. The J segment lost 5 bases and the V segment lost 1 base, leaving 5 bases of the junction unmatched. The CDR3 DNA sequence: TGTGCCAGTAGTATAGGAGGGGACAGGGGAAACAATGAGCAGTTCTTC. Translating gives CASSIGGDRGNNEQFF.

The J gene is TRBJ1-5, the V gene TRBV5-7; weak D call: TRBD1 (6 bases). TRBV5-7 belongs to the ORF category, with a function that is uncertain. The ends were cut back, 0 bases at V and 5 bases at J, with 15 bases in the middle. The CDR3 is 16 residues long. CDR3 DNA sequence: TGTGCCAGCAGCTTGGGAGGGGGAAATGGGGATCAGCCCCAGCATTTT. Amino acid sequence: CASSLGGGNGDQPQHF.

The rearrangement uses TRBV20-1 and TRBJ2-5; 13 nucleotides align to TRBD2. The V gene end was trimmed by 6 bases and the J gene end by 4 bases; junction bases not matched to a gene: 8. This CDR3 has 15 residues. Germline-derived CDR1 and CDR2 are DFQATT and SNEGSKA (reference sequence). CDR3 loop: CSAPLAGGKGETQYF. The CDR3 DNA reads as TGCAGTGCCCCACTAGCGGGAGGGAAGGGAGAGACCCAGTACTTC.

The V call is TRBV18, the J call TRBJ1-1, with D hard to call. Per the germline V gene, CDR1 is KGHSH and CDR2 is LQKENI. The ends were cut back, 4 bases at V and 1 base at J, with 7 bases in the middle. This CDR3 is 13 amino acids long. CDR3 DNA: TGTGCCAGCTCACGAGACCCGAACACTGAAGCTTTCTTT. It encodes CASSRDPNTEAFF.